This T cell receptor (beta chain) was profiled in a study of T cell responses to AZD1222 COVID-19 vaccine. The study's findings and limits: Of spike-specific TCRs, nearly half reportedly target regions left unmutated in variants.

Per the germline V gene, CDR1 is LNHDA and CDR2 is SQIVND (reference sequence). The V gene lost 4 bases and the J gene lost 1 base, with 9 bases spanning the gap. This CDR3 region has 14 residues. Assay used: immunoSEQ multiplex PCR; TCRdb lists only in-frame clones, some missing. The table includes 90,000 to 120,000 clones, about 86% detected once. A remark on this clone: Its antigen is unknown.

Sequencing was performed on peripheral blood, taken on day 0 of AZD1222 vaccination. This rearrangement joins TRBV19 to TRBJ2-3; tentatively, D is TRBD2 (7 bases). This sequence was found in an adult in good health. This CDR3 reads CASSTGGGTDTQYF. CDR3 nucleotides: TGTGCCAGTAGTACGGGGGGCGGCACAGATACGCAGTATTTT.